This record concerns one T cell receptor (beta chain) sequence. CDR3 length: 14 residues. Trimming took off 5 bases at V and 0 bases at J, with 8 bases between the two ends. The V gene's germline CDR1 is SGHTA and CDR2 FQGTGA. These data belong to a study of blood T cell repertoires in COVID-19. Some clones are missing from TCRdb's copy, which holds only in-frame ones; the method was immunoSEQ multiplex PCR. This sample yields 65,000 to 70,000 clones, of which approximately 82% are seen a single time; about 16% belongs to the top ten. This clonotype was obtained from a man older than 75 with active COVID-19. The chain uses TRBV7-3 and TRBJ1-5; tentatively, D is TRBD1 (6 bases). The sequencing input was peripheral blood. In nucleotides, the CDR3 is TGTGCCAGCAGCAAGGGGGTTAGCAATCAGCCCCAGCATTTT. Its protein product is CASSKGVSNQPQHF.